These 29 T cell receptor beta chains came from one sample sequenced in a study of T cell responses to AZD1222 COVID-19 vaccine. Sequencing used immunoSEQ multiplex PCR; TCRdb keeps in-frame clones, though not all of them. Of 140,000 to 150,000 clones listed, about 89% were seen once; the top ten hold 2.8%. The sequencing here drew on peripheral blood, taken on day 0 of MenACWY control vaccination. These receptors all stem from an adult in good health.

The gene calls are TRBV5-1 and TRBJ2-3; unclear D gene. The CDR3 loop spans 13 amino acids. The V gene's germline CDR1 is SGHRS and CDR2 YFSETQ. V lost 4 bases and J 5 bases, leaving 11 bases between the germline ends. The CDR3 is CASSRNLGDTQYF. The CDR3 bases are TGCGCCAGCAGCCGAAATCTCGGAGATACGCAGTATTTT.

The chain employs TRBV7-8 and TRBJ2-7; perhaps TRBD2 as D (5 bases). Trimming removed 2 bases from V and 3 bases from J, with 8 bases in between. Germline V lookup: CDR1 SGHVS, CDR2 FQNEAQ. The CDR3 spans 13 residues. The chain's CDR3 is CASSLLGGYEQYF. DNA of the CDR3: TGTGCCAGCAGCTTATTAGGAGGCTACGAGCAGTACTTC.

The chain uses TRBV18 and TRBJ1-5; D uncertain. CDR1 is KGHSH, CDR2 LQKENI, per germline. The CDR3 has 15 amino acids. V was pared by 5 bases and J by 5 bases, with 16 bases between. CDR3: CASSAFAGGYQPQHF. The DNA of the CDR3 is TGTGCCAGCTCAGCTTTTGCGGGCGGGTATCAGCCCCAGCATTTT.

This CDR3 is CASSIGPDSSNQPQHF. CDR3 nucleotide sequence: TGTGCCAGCTCAATAGGACCCGACTCGAGCAATCAGCCCCAGCATTTT. J is TRBJ1-5 and V is TRBV18; no clear D. V was shortened by 5 bases and J by 1 base, with 15 bases between the two germline ends. Germline V CDR1 and CDR2: KGHSH, LQKENI. This CDR3 has 16 residues.

CDR3 protein: CASSSPQGGFSYEQYF. The CDR3 coding sequence is TGTGCCAGCAGCTCCCCTCAGGGGGGATTTTCCTACGAGCAGTACTTC. The V call is TRBV11-2, the J call TRBJ2-7, with D tentatively TRBD1 (7 bases). In germline, CDR1 is SGHAT, CDR2 FQNNGV. The CDR3 sequence is 16 residues long. Trimming took off 4 bases at V and 1 base at J, with 17 bases between the two ends.

CDR3 nucleotide sequence: TGTGCCTGGAAATCGGAGCCGGGACACGGATATGGCTACACCTTC. Protein: CAWKSEPGHGYGYTF. The chain recombines TRBV30 with TRBJ1-2; perhaps TRBD1 as D (6 bases). The germline CDR1 and CDR2 sequences are GTSNPN and SVGIG (reference sequence). The CDR3 consists of 15 residues. Trimming shortened V by 4 bases and J by 5 bases, and 20 bases separated the two germline ends.

The genes are TRBV30 and TRBJ1-3, with 7 bases identical to TRBD1. The CDR3 extends over 15 amino acids. Unmatched junction bases numbered 10, after V lost 8 bases and J lost 0 bases. From germline, CDR1 is GTSNPN and CDR2 SVGIG (reference sequence). For the CDR3, the DNA is TGTGCCGCTACTTACCGGGACAGCTCTGGAAACACCATATATTTT. Protein product: CAATYRDSSGNTIYF.

The chain has TRBV4-1 and TRBJ2-3; tentatively, D is TRBD2 (6 bases). The CDR3 runs 15 residues. CDR1 is MGHRA, CDR2 YSYEKL, per germline. V was shortened by 0 bases and J by 6 bases, with 13 bases between the two germline ends. The CDR3 DNA reads TGCGCCAGCAGCCAAGAGGCTAGCGCCTCTGATACGCAGTATTTT. Translating it yields CASSQEASASDTQYF.

The chain recombines TRBV9 with TRBJ1-5, with D tentatively TRBD1 (6 bases). This CDR3 has 15 amino acids. Germline CDR1 SGDLS, CDR2 YYNGEE. V lost 4 bases, J lost 1 base, and 12 bases lay in between. This CDR3 is CASSPGGGSNQPQHF. The CDR3 nucleotides read TGTGCCAGCAGCCCAGGAGGGGGGAGCAATCAGCCCCAGCATTTT.

V usage is TRBV6-5 and J usage is TRBJ1-2, with D possibly being TRBD1 (5 bases). The CDR3 has 14 residues. The V gene lost 8 bases and the J gene lost 7 bases, with 20 bases spanning the gap. The germline V gene encodes CDR1 MNHEY and CDR2 SVGAGI. The CDR3 nucleotides read TGTGCCAGCTCGGGGGAAGGGAGGGTGAGTGGCTACACCTTC. Protein sequence: CASSGEGRVSGYTF.

The chain carries TRBV19 and TRBJ2-7, with 8 bases matching TRBD2. V lost 6 bases to trimming and J lost 0 bases; unmatched junction nucleotides: 4. The CDR3 sequence is 14 residues long. Germline CDR1 is LNHDA and CDR2 is SQIVND (reference sequence). CDR3 residues: CASRDSGNSYEQYF. The DNA for the CDR3 is TGTGCCAGTAGAGATAGCGGGAACTCCTACGAGCAGTACTTC.

The rearrangement joins TRBV11-3 to TRBJ2-5; TRBD1 is a possible D gene (6 bases). CDR1 and CDR2 from the germline V gene are SGHNT and YENEEA. Trimming took 1 base from V and 5 from J, leaving 8 bases between them. CDR3 length equals 13 residues. The CDR3 is CASSLGQEETQYF. Written as DNA, the CDR3 is TGTGCCAGCAGCTTAGGACAGGAGGAGACCCAGTACTTC.

The chain uses TRBV24-1 and TRBJ1-5, with a possible D match to TRBD1 (5 bases). The CDR3 loop spans 13 amino acids. Trimming stripped 1 base from V and 9 bases from J, with 9 bases between. The germline gives CDR1 KGHDR, CDR2 SFDVKD. The DNA of the CDR3 is TGTGCCACCAGTGATTTAGGTAGGGGGCCCCAGCATTTT. This sequence encodes CATSDLGRGPQHF.

Here the CDR3 DNA reads TGTGCCACCAGCCAGGGACTAGCGGGAGTCTATGAGCAGTTCTTC. Encoded protein: CATSQGLAGVYEQFF. The chain combines TRBV15 with TRBJ2-1; 14 nucleotides match TRBD2. The CDR3 loop spans 15 amino acids. In germline, CDR1 is LNHNV, CDR2 YYDKDF (reference sequence). The V segment lost 5 bases and the J segment 8 bases; nucleotides outside the gene matches: 5.

V is TRBV9 and J is TRBJ2-5; 7 positions match TRBD1. CDR1 and CDR2 from the germline V gene are SGDLS and YYNGEE. V lost 0 bases, J lost 5 bases, and 4 bases stayed unmatched. The CDR3 extends over 14 amino acids. CDR3 protein: CASSVVETGETQYF. DNA of the CDR3: TGTGCCAGCAGCGTAGTAGAGACAGGGGAGACCCAGTACTTC.

This clone was seen just once. The chain links TRBV6-4 to TRBJ2-1; TRBD2 might be the D (5 bases). CDR3 length: 17 amino acids. CDR1 is MRHNA, CDR2 SNTAGT, per germline. V lost 8 bases and J 2 bases, leaving 22 bases between the germline ends. The CDR3 DNA follows: TGTGCCAGCCCTAAAGTATTTGGGGAGTGGCCCTACAATGAGCAGTTCTTC. This gives the protein CASPKVFGEWPYNEQFF.

V gene TRBV29-1 combines with J gene TRBJ2-3, with TRBD1 as a possible D gene (6 bases). CDR1 is SQVTM and CDR2 is ANQGSEA in the germline V gene. The V gene lost 5 bases and the J gene lost 0 bases, with 6 bases spanning the gap. The CDR3 covers 12 residues. This CDR3 is CSVQGSTDTQYF. The CDR3 region has the DNA TGCAGCGTTCAGGGGAGCACAGATACGCAGTATTTT.

This chain links TRBV28 with TRBJ2-7, with D tentatively TRBD1 (5 bases). The CDR3 is made up of 14 amino acids. The V and J ends lost 5 bases and 6 bases respectively, with 17 bases between them. Germline lookup yields CDR1 MDHEN and CDR2 SYDVKM. The CDR3 coding sequence is TGTGCCAGCAGTATTACAGGAAACTCTGGCGAGCAGTACTTC. It codes for CASSITGNSGEQYF.

This chain connects TRBV7-3 to TRBJ1-1; D not resolved. V was trimmed by 6 bases and J by 4 bases, leaving 12 bases between them. Germline CDR1 SGHTA, CDR2 FQGTGA. The CDR3 has 13 amino acids. Here the CDR3 DNA reads TGTGCCAGCAGTTCCTACAGTGGCACTGAAGCTTTCTTT. This translates into CASSSYSGTEAFF.

This clone was seen only once. This chain uses TRBV5-1 with TRBJ2-3; 10 bases fit TRBD2. CDR1 and CDR2 (germline): SGHRS, YFSETQ. With V trimmed by 4 bases and J by 4 bases, 9 bases remained unmatched. This CDR3 region has 16 residues. CDR3 DNA: TGCGCCAGCAGCGCCATCCCTAGCGGGGGTGCAGATACGCAGTATTTT. It translates to CASSAIPSGGADTQYF. The complete variable domain, with remaining parts taken from reference TRBV5-1 and TRBJ2-3, reads KAGVTQTPRYLIKTRGQQVTLSCSPISGHRSVSWYQQTPGQGLQFLFEYFSETQRNKGNFPGRFSGRQFSNSRSEMNVSTLELGDSALYLCASSAIPSGGADTQYFGPGTRLTVL.

The chain employs TRBV29-1 and TRBJ2-3, with 14 bases identical to TRBD2. Germline V gene data show CDR1 as SQVTM and CDR2 as ANQGSEA. CDR3 length: 15 amino acids. With V trimmed by 4 bases and J by 5 bases, 5 bases remained unmatched. The CDR3 protein is CSVGLAGGPIDTQYF. For the CDR3, the DNA is TGCAGCGTTGGACTAGCGGGAGGGCCGATAGATACGCAGTATTTT.

The rearrangement links TRBV27 to TRBJ1-2; no firm D call. V was shortened by 0 bases and J by 8 bases, with 13 bases between the two germline ends. The CDR3 extends over 14 amino acids. Germline lookup yields CDR1 MNHEY and CDR2 SMNVEV (reference sequence). The DNA of the CDR3 is TGTGCCAGCAGTTTATCCCGCGACTCCCGGGGCTACACCTTC. Amino acid sequence: CASSLSRDSRGYTF.

This clone appeared once. V gene TRBV28 combines with J gene TRBJ1-2; TRBD1 matches at 8 bases. The CDR3 contains 14 residues. With 6 bases clipped from V and 13 bases from J, the junction kept 16 bases outside the gene matches. Germline loops: CDR1 MDHEN, CDR2 SYDVKM. The CDR3 region has the DNA TGTGCCAGCAGCATACCGGGACAGGTCCCTTTTGGCACCTTC. Translation gives CASSIPGQVPFGTF.

The V and J genes are TRBV7-3 and TRBJ2-1; 8 positions match TRBD2. The CDR3 has 14 residues. Trimming at V came to 5 bases and at J to 5 bases, leaving 5 bases not matched to a gene. CDR1 SGHTA and CDR2 FQGTGA come from the germline V gene. This CDR3 is CASSTSGSHNEQFF. The CDR3 region has the DNA TGTGCCAGCAGCACGAGCGGGAGCCACAATGAGCAGTTCTTC.

The chain has TRBV7-6 and TRBJ1-1, with D tentatively TRBD1 (5 bases). Germline CDR1 is SGHVS and CDR2 is FNYEAQ. The ends were cut back, 1 base at V and 4 bases at J, with 16 bases in the middle. This CDR3 is 16 amino acids long. CDR3 residues: CASSLESGSGGTEAFF. CDR3 nucleotide sequence: TGTGCCAGCAGCTTAGAGTCAGGGAGTGGTGGCACTGAAGCTTTCTTT.

The chain links TRBV11-2 to TRBJ2-7; TRBD2 agrees at 15 bases. Germline CDR1 is SGHAT and CDR2 is FQNNGV. Trimming took 6 bases from V and 5 from J; bases not matched to a gene: 8. CDR3 size: 16 residues. The CDR3 DNA sequence: TGTGCCAGCAGTTTCGGACTAGCGGGGGGGCAAAACGAGCAGTACTTC. Residues: CASSFGLAGGQNEQYF.

V usage is TRBV3-1 (or the pseudogene TRBV3-2) and J usage is TRBJ1-5, with a tentative D call TRBD1 (5 bases). Trimming took off 1 base at V and 6 bases at J, with 10 bases between the two ends. Germline CDR1 is LGHDT and CDR2 is YNNKEL (reference sequence). The CDR3 is made up of 14 amino acids. The CDR3 nucleotides read TGTGCCAGCAGCCAAGGTGGGGCCGGTCAGCCCCAGCATTTT. This sequence encodes CASSQGGAGQPQHF.

This chain links TRBV2 with TRBJ2-3, with D possibly TRBD2 on 5 matching bases. This CDR3 spans 15 amino acids. CDR1 and CDR2 from the germline V gene are SNHLY and FYNNEI. The V end lost 1 base, the J end lost 1 base, and 9 bases lay between the germline ends. CDR3 residues: CASSEERARTDTQYF. CDR3 DNA: TGTGCCAGCAGTGAAGAGAGGGCGCGCACAGATACGCAGTATTTT.

V and J are TRBV30 and TRBJ1-4; no clear D gene. The CDR3 consists of 12 residues. Germline V CDR1 and CDR2: GTSNPN, SVGIG (reference sequence). The CDR3, as DNA: TGTGCTCACGGGCGAGAGAATGAAAAACTGTTTTTT. Protein sequence: CAHGRENEKLFF.